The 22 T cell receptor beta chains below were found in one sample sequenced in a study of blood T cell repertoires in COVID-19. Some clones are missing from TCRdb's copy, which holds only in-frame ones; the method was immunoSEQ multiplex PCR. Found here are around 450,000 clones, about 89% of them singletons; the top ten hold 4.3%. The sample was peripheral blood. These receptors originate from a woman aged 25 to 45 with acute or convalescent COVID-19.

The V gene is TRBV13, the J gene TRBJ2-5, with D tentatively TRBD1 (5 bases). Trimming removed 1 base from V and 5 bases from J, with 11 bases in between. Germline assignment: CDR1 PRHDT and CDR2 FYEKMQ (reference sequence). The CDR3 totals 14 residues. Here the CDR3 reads CASSLVRATETQYF. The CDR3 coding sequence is TGTGCCAGCAGCTTAGTCAGGGCCACCGAGACCCAGTACTTC.

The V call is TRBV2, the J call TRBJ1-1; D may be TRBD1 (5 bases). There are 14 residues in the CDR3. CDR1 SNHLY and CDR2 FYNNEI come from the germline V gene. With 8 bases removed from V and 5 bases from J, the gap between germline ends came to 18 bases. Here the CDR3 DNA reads TGTGCCAGCCATGGGGGGACCACATTTACTGAAGCTTTCTTT. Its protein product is CASHGGTTFTEAFF.

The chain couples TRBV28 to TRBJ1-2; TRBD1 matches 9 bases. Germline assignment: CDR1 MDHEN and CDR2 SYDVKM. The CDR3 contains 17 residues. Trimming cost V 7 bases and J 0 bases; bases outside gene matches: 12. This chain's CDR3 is CASKIRTGAPPNYGYTF. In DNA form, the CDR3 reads TGTGCCAGCAAGATTCGGACAGGGGCCCCTCCTAACTATGGCTACACCTTC.

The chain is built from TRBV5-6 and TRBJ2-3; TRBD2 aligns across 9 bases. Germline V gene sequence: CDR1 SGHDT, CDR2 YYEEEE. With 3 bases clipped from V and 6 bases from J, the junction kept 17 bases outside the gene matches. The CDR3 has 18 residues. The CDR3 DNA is TGTGCCAGCAGCTACACAACAACCACAGCGGGGGGTATGGATACGCAGTATTTT. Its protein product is CASSYTTTTAGGMDTQYF.

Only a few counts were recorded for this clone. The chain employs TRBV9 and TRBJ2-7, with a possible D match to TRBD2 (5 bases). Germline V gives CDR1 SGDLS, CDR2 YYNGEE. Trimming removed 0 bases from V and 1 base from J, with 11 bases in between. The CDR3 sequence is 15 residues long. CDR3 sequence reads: CASSVDSSMSYEQYF. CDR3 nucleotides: TGTGCCAGCAGCGTAGATTCTAGCATGTCCTACGAGCAGTACTTC.

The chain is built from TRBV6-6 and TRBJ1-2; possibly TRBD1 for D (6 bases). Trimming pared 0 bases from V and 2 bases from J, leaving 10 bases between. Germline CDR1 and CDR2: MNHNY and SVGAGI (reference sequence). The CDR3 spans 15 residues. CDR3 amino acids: CASSYSTGVNYGYTF. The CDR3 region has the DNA TGTGCCAGCAGTTACTCGACAGGAGTCAACTATGGCTACACCTTC.

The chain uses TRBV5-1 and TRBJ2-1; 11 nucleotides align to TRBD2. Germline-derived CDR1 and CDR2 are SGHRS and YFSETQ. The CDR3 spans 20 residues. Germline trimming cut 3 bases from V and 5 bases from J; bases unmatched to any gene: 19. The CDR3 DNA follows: TGCGCCAGCAGCTCCCCCCCGACTAGCGGGGTATCTTCGTTCAACAATGAGCAGTTCTTC. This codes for CASSSPPTSGVSSFNNEQFF.

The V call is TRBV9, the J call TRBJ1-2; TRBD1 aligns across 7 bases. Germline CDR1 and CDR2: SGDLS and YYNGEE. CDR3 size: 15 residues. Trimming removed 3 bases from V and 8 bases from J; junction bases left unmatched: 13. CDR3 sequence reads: CASSDQRTGERGYTF. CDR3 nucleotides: TGTGCCAGCAGCGATCAAAGAACAGGGGAGCGGGGCTACACCTTC.

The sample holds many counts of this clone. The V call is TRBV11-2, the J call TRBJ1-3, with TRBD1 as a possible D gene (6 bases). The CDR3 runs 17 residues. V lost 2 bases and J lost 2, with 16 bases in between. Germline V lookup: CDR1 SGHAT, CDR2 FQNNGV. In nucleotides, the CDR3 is TGTGCCAGCAGCTTACTGGCAGGGGTTTCTACTGGAAACACCATATATTTT. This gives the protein CASSLLAGVSTGNTIYF.

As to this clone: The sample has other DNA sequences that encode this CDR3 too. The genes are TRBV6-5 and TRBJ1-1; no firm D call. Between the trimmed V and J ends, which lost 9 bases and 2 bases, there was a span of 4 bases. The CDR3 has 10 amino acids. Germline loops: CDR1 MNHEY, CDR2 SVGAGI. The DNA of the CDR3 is TGTGCCAGTGGCAACACTGAAGCTTTCTTT. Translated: CASGNTEAFF.

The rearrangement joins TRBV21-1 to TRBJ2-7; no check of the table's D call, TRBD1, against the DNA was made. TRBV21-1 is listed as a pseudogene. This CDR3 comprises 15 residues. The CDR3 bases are TGTGCCAGCAGCAAAACCCCACAGGCAACCTACGAGCAGTACTTC. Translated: CASSKTPQATYEQYF.

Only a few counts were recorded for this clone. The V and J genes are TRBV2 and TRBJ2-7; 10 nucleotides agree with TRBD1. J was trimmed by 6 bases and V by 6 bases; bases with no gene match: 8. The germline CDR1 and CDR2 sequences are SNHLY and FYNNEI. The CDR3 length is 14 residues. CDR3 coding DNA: TGTGCCAGCAGCACAGACAGGGGGCGCGGCGAGCAGTACTTC. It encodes CASSTDRGRGEQYF.

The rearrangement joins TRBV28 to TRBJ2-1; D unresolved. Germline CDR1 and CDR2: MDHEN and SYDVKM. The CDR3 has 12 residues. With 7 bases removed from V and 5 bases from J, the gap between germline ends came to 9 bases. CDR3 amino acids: CASTLENNEQFF. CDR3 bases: TGTGCCAGCACCCTCGAGAACAATGAGCAGTTCTTC.

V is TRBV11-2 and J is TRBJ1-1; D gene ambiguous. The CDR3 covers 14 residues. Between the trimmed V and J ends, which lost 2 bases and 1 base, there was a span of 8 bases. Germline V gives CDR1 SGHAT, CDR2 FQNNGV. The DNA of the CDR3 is TGTGCCAGCAGCTTAAATCCCGGGAACACTGAAGCTTTCTTT. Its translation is CASSLNPGNTEAFF.

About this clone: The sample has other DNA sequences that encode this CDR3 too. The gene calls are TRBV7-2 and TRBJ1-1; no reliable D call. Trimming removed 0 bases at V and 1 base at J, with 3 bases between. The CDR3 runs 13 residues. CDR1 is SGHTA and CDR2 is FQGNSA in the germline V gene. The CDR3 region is CASSLARNTEAFF. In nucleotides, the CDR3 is TGTGCCAGCAGCTTAGCTCGGAACACTGAAGCTTTCTTT.

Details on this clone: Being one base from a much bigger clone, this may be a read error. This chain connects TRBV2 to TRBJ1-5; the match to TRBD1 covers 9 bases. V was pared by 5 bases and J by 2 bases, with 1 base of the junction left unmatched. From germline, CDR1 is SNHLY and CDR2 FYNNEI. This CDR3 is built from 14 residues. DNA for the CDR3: TGTGCCAGCAGTCGGACAGGGGGCAATCAGCCCCAGCATTTT. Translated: CASSRTGGNQPQHF.

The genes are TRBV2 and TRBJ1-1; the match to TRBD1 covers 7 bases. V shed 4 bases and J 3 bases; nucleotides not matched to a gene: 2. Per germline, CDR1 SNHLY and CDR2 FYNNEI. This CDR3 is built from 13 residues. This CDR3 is CASSVGTDTEAFF. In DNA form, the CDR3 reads TGTGCCAGCAGTGTCGGGACAGACACTGAAGCTTTCTTT.

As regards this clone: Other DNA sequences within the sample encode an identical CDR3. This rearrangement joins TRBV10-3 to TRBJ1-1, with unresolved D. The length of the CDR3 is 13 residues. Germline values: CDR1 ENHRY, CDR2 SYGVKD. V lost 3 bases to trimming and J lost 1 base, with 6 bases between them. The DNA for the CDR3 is TGTGCCATCAGTGAACGGGGGAACACTGAAGCTTTCTTT. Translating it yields CAISERGNTEAFF.

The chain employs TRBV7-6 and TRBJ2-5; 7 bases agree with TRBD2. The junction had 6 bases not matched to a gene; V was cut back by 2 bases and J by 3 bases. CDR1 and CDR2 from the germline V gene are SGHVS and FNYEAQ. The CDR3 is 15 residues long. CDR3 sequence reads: CASSLLPGREETQYF. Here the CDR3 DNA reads TGTGCCAGCAGCTTACTCCCAGGGAGGGAAGAGACCCAGTACTTC. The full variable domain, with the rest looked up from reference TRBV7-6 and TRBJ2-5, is GAGVSQSPRYKVTKRGQDVALRCDPISGHVSLYWYRQALGQGPEFLTYFNYEAQQDKSGLPNDRFSAERPEGSISTLTIQRTEQRDSAMYRCASSLLPGREETQYFGPGTRLLVL.

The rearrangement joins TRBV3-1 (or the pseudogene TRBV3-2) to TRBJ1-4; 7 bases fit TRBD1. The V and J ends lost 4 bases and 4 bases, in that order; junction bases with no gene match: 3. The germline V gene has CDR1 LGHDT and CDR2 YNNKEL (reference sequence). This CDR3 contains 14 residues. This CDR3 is CASSRQGYNEKLFF. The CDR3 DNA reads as TGTGCCAGCAGCCGACAGGGCTATAATGAAAAACTGTTTTTT.

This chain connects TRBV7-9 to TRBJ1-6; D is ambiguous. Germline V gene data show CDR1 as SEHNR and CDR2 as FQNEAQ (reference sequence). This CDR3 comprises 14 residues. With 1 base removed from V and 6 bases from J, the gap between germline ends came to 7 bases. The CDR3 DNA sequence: TGTGCCAGCAGCTTAGAGTCCGGTAATTCACCCCTCCACTTT. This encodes CASSLESGNSPLHF. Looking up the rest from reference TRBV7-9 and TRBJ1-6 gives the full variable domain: DTGVSQNPRHKITKRGQNVTFRCDPISEHNRLYWYRQTLGQGPEFLTYFQNEAQLEKSRLLSDRFSAERPKGSFSTLEIQRTEQGDSAMYLCASSLESGNSPLHFGNGTRLTVT.

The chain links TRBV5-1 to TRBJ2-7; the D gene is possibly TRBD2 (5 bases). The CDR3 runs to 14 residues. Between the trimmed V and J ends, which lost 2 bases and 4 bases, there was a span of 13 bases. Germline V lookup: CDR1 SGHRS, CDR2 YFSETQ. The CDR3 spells CASSFRVGIYEQYF. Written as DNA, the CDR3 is TGCGCCAGCAGCTTTAGGGTCGGGATATACGAGCAGTACTTC. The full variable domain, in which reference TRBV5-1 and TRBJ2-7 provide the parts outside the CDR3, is KAGVTQTPRYLIKTRGQQVTLSCSPISGHRSVSWYQQTPGQGLQFLFEYFSETQRNKGNFPGRFSGRQFSNSRSEMNVSTLELGDSALYLCASSFRVGIYEQYFGPGTRLTVT.